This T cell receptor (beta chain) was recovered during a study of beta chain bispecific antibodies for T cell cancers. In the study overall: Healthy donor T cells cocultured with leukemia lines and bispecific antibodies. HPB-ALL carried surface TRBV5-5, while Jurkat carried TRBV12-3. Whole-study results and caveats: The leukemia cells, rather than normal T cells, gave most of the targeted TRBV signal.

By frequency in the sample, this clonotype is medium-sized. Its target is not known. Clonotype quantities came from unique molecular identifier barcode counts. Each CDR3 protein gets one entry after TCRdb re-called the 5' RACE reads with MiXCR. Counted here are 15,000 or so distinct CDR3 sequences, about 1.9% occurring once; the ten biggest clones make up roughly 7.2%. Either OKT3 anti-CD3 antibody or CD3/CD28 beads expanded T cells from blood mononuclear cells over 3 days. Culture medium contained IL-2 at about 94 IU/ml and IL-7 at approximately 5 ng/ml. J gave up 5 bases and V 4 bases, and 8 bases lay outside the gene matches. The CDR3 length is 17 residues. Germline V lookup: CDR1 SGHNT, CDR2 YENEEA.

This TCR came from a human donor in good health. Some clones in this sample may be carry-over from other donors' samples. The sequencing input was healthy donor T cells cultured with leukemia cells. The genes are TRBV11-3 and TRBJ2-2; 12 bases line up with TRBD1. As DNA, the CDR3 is TGTGCCAGCAGCTCGCTCGGGACAGGGGGCATGACCGGGGAGCTGTTTTTT. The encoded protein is CASSSLGTGGMTGELFF.